These T cell receptor beta chains were read from a single sample in a study of identical twins. TCRdb redid the calling of the 5' RACE reads with MiXCR, one entry per CDR3 protein. The sample lists some 500,000 distinct CDR3 sequences, roughly an eighth occurring once. These same data were also listed under a study on yellow fever vaccine responses in identical twins.

Sequencing used CD4+ T cells sorted from blood. Every receptor here comes from a woman aged 18-30 years in good health. The CDR3 runs from the conserved cysteine through the conserved F or W. A D gene is named only where the DNA matches it firmly. Not every row has a clone size; where given, it reads once, few, many or a size class.

few | TRBJ2-4 | TRBV18 | - | CASSGTKGNIQYF | TGTGCCAGCTCTGGGACAAAGGGAAACATTCAGTACTTC
few | TRBJ1-6 | TRBV2 | TRBD1 | CASVRETGGLHSPLHF | TGTGCCAGCGTGAGGGAGACAGGGGGACTCCATTCACCCCTCCACTTT
few | TRBJ1-6 | TRBV2 | - | CASSSPPTNSPLHF | TGTGCCAGCAGTAGCCCGCCGACCAATTCACCCCTCCACTTT
- | TRBJ2-4 | TRBV6-2/TRBV6-3 | TRBD2 | CASSYSGGTGTTLLAKNIQYF | TGTGCCAGCAGTTACTCTGGGGGGACCGGGACTACCCTCCTAGCCAAAAACATTCAGTACTTC
few | TRBJ1-2 | TRBV19 | - | CASSFGSRQSYGYTF | TGTGCCAGTAGTTTCGGGTCCAGGCAAAGCTATGGCTACACCTTC
few | TRBJ1-1 | TRBV12-3/TRBV12-4 | TRBD1 | CASSVTGGRGGTEAFF | TGTGCCAGCAGTGTCACAGGGGGCCGGGGAGGCACTGAAGCTTTCTTT
- | TRBJ2-1 | TRBV6-2/TRBV6-3 | TRBD1 | CASSYYPRTGGSNEQFF | TGTGCCAGCAGTTACTACCCCCGGACAGGGGGTTCCAATGAGCAGTTCTTC
many | TRBJ2-7 | TRBV5-1 | - | CASRLRTDSYEQYF | TGCGCCAGCAGACTTCGTACAGATTCCTACGAGCAGTACTTC
few | TRBJ1-2 | TRBV3-1 | - | CASSQVQGYGYTF | TGTGCCAGCAGCCAAGTACAGGGCTATGGCTACACCTTC
- | TRBJ2-7 | TRBV11-2 | - | CASSPLGGTYEQYF | TGTGCCAGCAGCCCGCTAGGGGGTACCTACGAGCAGTACTTC
few | TRBJ2-5 | TRBV7-2 | - | CASSLDGGIGETQYF | TGTGCCAGCAGCTTAGATGGGGGAATAGGGGAGACCCAGTACTTC
- | TRBJ2-3 | TRBV19 | - | CASSRAPSTDTQYF | TGTGCCAGTAGTCGGGCACCTAGCACAGATACGCAGTATTTT
few | TRBJ2-6 | TRBV14 | - | CASSQAGLGANVLTF | TGTGCCAGCAGCCAAGCGGGGCTGGGGGCCAACGTCCTGACTTTC
few | TRBJ1-1 | TRBV10-3 | TRBD1 | CAIRGDRDTEAFF | TGTGCCATCAGAGGGGACAGGGATACTGAAGCTTTCTTT
- | TRBJ2-3 | TRBV5-1 | - | CASSLENRATDTQYF | TGCGCCAGCAGCTTGGAGAACAGAGCCACAGATACGCAGTATTTT
- | TRBJ2-7 | TRBV9 | - | CASSVGVGGETYEQYF | TGTGCCAGCAGCGTAGGTGTCGGCGGGGAAACCTACGAGCAGTACTTC
- | TRBJ1-6 | TRBV25-1 | TRBD1 | CAGRGQGNSPLHF | TGTGCCGGTCGCGGACAGGGGAATTCACCCCTCCACTTT
few | TRBJ1-2 | TRBV4-2 | TRBD1 | CASSQVNTGGSYGYTF | TGTGCCAGCAGCCAAGTAAACACAGGGGGCAGCTATGGCTACACCTTC
few | TRBJ2-5 | TRBV2 | TRBD2 | CASSRGGPYSETQYF | TGTGCCAGCAGTCGCGGGGGTCCTTACTCGGAGACCCAGTACTTC
few | TRBJ2-7 | TRBV27 | - | CASSSYQVGEQYF | TGTGCCAGCAGCAGCTACCAGGTGGGAGAGCAGTACTTC
- | TRBJ2-1 | TRBV15 | - | CATSRDKRLALRNNEQFF | TGTGCCACCAGCAGAGATAAGAGGCTAGCGCTTAGAAACAATGAGCAGTTCTTC
few | TRBJ2-7 | TRBV29-1 | TRBD2 | CSAETSREQYF | TGCAGCGCCGAGACTAGCCGCGAGCAGTACTTC
- | TRBJ2-7 | TRBV14 | - | CASSLTLYNEQYF | TGTGCCAGCAGCCTAACCTTATATAACGAGCAGTACTTC
- | TRBJ2-5 | TRBV3-1 | TRBD2 | CASSQSGGVGQETQYF | TGTGCCAGCAGCCAAAGCGGGGGAGTCGGTCAAGAGACCCAGTACTTC
- | TRBJ2-7 | TRBV28 | TRBD2 | CASSRLAGFNEQYF | TGTGCCAGCAGTAGACTAGCGGGATTTAACGAGCAGTACTTC
few | TRBJ2-7 | TRBV5-1 | TRBD1 | CASSLRAGGPDYYYEQYF | TGCGCCAGCAGCTTGAGGGCAGGGGGACCCGATTACTACTACGAGCAGTACTTC
few | TRBJ2-1 | TRBV15 | - | CATSRGSSSYNEQFF | TGTGCCACCAGCAGAGGATCAAGCTCCTACAATGAGCAGTTCTTC
- | TRBJ2-5 | TRBV2 | TRBD2 | CASNRLAEETQYF | TGTGCCAGCAACCGACTAGCGGAAGAGACCCAGTACTTC
- | TRBJ2-7 | TRBV5-1 | TRBD2 | CASSLAGGISYEQYF | TGCGCCAGCAGCTTAGCGGGGGGAATCTCCTACGAGCAGTACTTC
few | TRBJ2-1 | TRBV7-2 | TRBD2 | CASSLVGSSGRRNEQFF | TGTGCCAGCAGCTTAGTCGGAAGTAGCGGGAGGCGAAATGAGCAGTTCTTC
few | TRBJ2-1 | TRBV20-1 | - | CSARSLAGTTHEQFF | TGCAGTGCTAGATCCTTAGCCGGGACAACTCATGAGCAGTTCTTC
few | TRBJ1-1 | TRBV6-2/TRBV6-3 | TRBD1 | CASSYSDGQGRPEAFF | TGTGCCAGCAGTTACTCCGATGGACAGGGGCGCCCTGAAGCTTTCTTT
few | TRBJ2-7 | TRBV12-3/TRBV12-4 | TRBD2 | CASSFGREVYEQYF | TGTGCCAGCAGTTTCGGACGGGAGGTCTACGAGCAGTACTTC
few | TRBJ2-3 | TRBV6-1 | TRBD2 | CASSASVGSGGVPDTQYF | TGTGCCAGCAGCGCCTCAGTAGGGAGCGGGGGGGTCCCCGATACGCAGTATTTT
many | TRBJ2-1 | TRBV12-3/TRBV12-4 | - | CASTKGTPYNEQFF | TGTGCCAGCACTAAGGGGACGCCCTACAATGAGCAGTTCTTC
- | TRBJ2-3 | TRBV7-8 | TRBD2 | CASNLGVAGLDTQYF | TGTGCCAGCAATCTAGGGGTAGCGGGGTTAGATACGCAGTATTTT
- | TRBJ2-2 | TRBV12-3/TRBV12-4 | - | CASSTTEAGELFF | TGTGCCAGCAGTACGACGGAAGCCGGGGAGCTGTTTTTT
- | TRBJ2-3 | TRBV3-1 | - | CASSLRGATVSTDTQYF | TGTGCCAGCAGCCTCCGAGGTGCGACCGTTAGCACAGATACGCAGTATTTT